This T cell receptor beta chain was recorded in a study of T cells in localized non-small cell lung cancer. Study-wide results and caveats: Detection in adjacent lung was observed for a median around 55 of the top 100 tumor clones. Analysis by sequencing included only one tumor region, so heterogeneity remains possible. Clonality of T cells reached its maximum in uninvolved adjacent lung, surpassing tumor.

This clone was counted a single time. The antigen remains unidentified. Some clones are missing from TCRdb's copy, which holds only in-frame ones; the method was immunoSEQ multiplex PCR. The sample gives 35,000 to 45,000 clones, around nine tenths of which show up once; roughly 2.5% is in the top ten. Trimming stripped 5 bases from V and 0 bases from J, with 13 bases between. Per the germline V gene, CDR1 is SGHTA and CDR2 is FQGNSA. The CDR3 spans 15 residues. The sequencing used peripheral blood, collected before any cancer treatment. The clonotype comes from a female donor older than 55 with stage I squamous cell lung carcinoma. The V and J genes are TRBV7-2 and TRBJ1-1, with D possibly matching TRBD1 (6 bases). This chain's CDR3 is CASSVGHGVNTEAFF. CDR3 DNA: TGTGCCAGCAGCGTGGGACACGGGGTGAACACTGAAGCTTTCTTT.